These T cell receptor beta chains were read from a single sample in a study of control samples from healthy donors and cancer patients. The repertoire was sequenced with immunoSEQ multiplex PCR; TCRdb's copy has only in-frame clones and lacks some. The data hold tens of thousands of clones, with more than 80% observed a single time. The source material was blood. All receptors derive from a man aged 50 to 60 in good health. The conserved cysteine and the conserved F or W are not part of the CDR3 here.

ASSPDAGPNTGELF	TRBV18	TRBJ2-2
SASGRSNTEAF	TRBV20-1	TRBJ1-1
ASSEIRVSGANVLT	TRBV28	TRBJ2-6
ASSISTGLETQY	TRBV5-4	TRBJ2-5
ASSPGGTKERDEQY	TRBV7-9	TRBJ2-7
ASSQGLGLAGVSEQF	TRBV4-3	TRBJ2-1
ASSVVGLVPNEQF	TRBV19	TRBJ2-1
ASSQGLDLSDTQY	TRBV7-2	TRBJ2-3
ASSASGTSGGGSSYEQY	TRBV21-1	TRBJ2-7
ASSPPRQGVEVETQY	TRBV23-1	TRBJ2-5